These T cell receptor beta chains were read from a single sample in a study of OX40 agonist ivuxolimab in advanced cancers. This table comes from immunoSEQ multiplex PCR, and its TCRdb copy is limited to in-frame clones, with some not included. The table has 60,000 to 75,000 clones, under 90% seen once; the top ten hold 0.95% to 1.5%. The sequenced sample was CD4+ or CD8+ T cells sorted from blood, obtained in a trial of the OX40 agonist ivuxolimab. The origin of the receptors is an adult with an advanced solid tumor such as melanoma, head and neck, liver or kidney cancer. The CDR3 runs from the conserved cysteine through the conserved F or W. The D gene is left open where the match is weak. The size field is filled for only some rows; it gives once, few, many or a size class.

D gene | clone size | J gene | V gene | CDR3 protein | CDR3 DNA
NA | NA | TRBJ1-1 | TRBV5-1 | CASSLGPVNTEAFF | TGCGCCAGCAGCTTGGGACCGGTGAACACTGAAGCTTTCTTT
NA | NA | TRBJ1-2 | TRBV5-1 | CASSSGGSTNYGYTF | TGCGCCAGCAGCTCGGGGGGGTCTACTAACTATGGCTACACCTTC
NA | NA | TRBJ1-2 | TRBV19 | CASSSGQNPYGYTF | TGTGCCAGTAGTTCCGGACAGAACCCCTATGGCTACACCTTC
TRBD1 | NA | TRBJ1-2 | TRBV4-1 | CASSQGRGQGAYGYTF | TGCGCCAGCAGCCAAGGTAGAGGACAGGGGGCGTATGGCTACACCTTC
NA | NA | TRBJ2-6 | TRBV5-1 | CASSLQGAGANVLTF | TGCGCCAGCAGTTTACAGGGCGCTGGGGCCAACGTCCTGACTTTC
NA | NA | TRBJ2-3 | TRBV19 | CASSMILRQANTQYF | TGTGCCAGTAGTATGATTCTCCGACAGGCCAATACGCAGTATTTT
TRBD2 | NA | TRBJ2-7 | TRBV4-1 | CASSQDGREQYF | TGCGCCAGCAGCCAAGACGGGAGGGAGCAGTACTTC
NA | NA | TRBJ1-2 | TRBV19 | CASSRERYGYTF | TGTGCCAGTAGTCGGGAGAGGTATGGCTACACCTTC
TRBD2 | NA | TRBJ2-3 | TRBV5-1 | CASSLGRGGTDTQYF | TGCGCCAGCAGCTTGGGGCGGGGGGGAACAGATACGCAGTATTTT
TRBD1 | NA | TRBJ2-1 | TRBV11-1 | CASSLEQGSYNEQFF | TGTGCCAGCAGCTTAGAACAGGGGTCCTACAATGAGCAGTTCTTC
NA | NA | TRBJ2-7 | TRBV7-2 | CASSLERGFGEQYF | TGTGCCAGCAGCTTGGAAAGAGGCTTTGGCGAGCAGTACTTC
TRBD1 | NA | TRBJ2-5 | TRBV7-2 | CASSSGQQETQYF | TGTGCCAGCAGCTCGGGACAGCAAGAGACCCAGTACTTC
NA | NA | TRBJ2-3 | TRBV19 | CASSTRQGGTDTQYF | TGTGCCAGTAGTACCCGACAGGGAGGGACAGATACGCAGTATTTT
NA | NA | TRBJ1-1 | TRBV27 | CASSLSRQGLNTEAFF | TGTGCCAGCAGTTTATCTCGGCAGGGGCTAAACACTGAAGCTTTCTTT
NA | NA | TRBJ1-3 | TRBV5-4 | CASSLQGTGNTIYF | TGTGCCAGCAGCTTACAGGGAACTGGAAACACCATATATTTT
NA | once | TRBJ1-4 | TRBV9 | CASSVGAAPNEKLFF | TGTGCCAGCAGCGTAGGGGCAGCCCCGAATGAAAAACTGTTTTTT
NA | NA | TRBJ2-1 | TRBV27 | CASRLEALSYNEQFF | TGTGCCAGCAGGCTAGAAGCGCTCTCCTACAATGAGCAGTTCTTC
TRBD1 | NA | TRBJ1-3 | TRBV5-6 | CASSWGVGGGGNTIYF | TGTGCCAGCAGCTGGGGAGTAGGGGGCGGTGGAAACACCATATATTTT
TRBD1 | NA | TRBJ2-2 | TRBV6-5 | CASSTTGGNTGELFF | TGTGCCAGCAGCACTACAGGGGGGAACACCGGGGAGCTGTTTTTT
NA | NA | TRBJ1-5 | TRBV12-5 | CASGLDGRGLGSNQPQHF | TGTGCTAGTGGTTTGGACGGACGGGGGCTCGGGAGCAATCAGCCCCAGCATTTT
NA | NA | TRBJ2-7 | TRBV11-2 | CASSLGGGGVMAEQYF | TGTGCCAGCAGCTTAGGAGGGGGAGGAGTTATGGCCGAGCAGTACTTC
TRBD1 | NA | TRBJ2-1 | TRBV6-5 | CASSYGTGGSEQFF | TGTGCCAGCAGTTACGGGACAGGGGGCAGTGAGCAGTTCTTC
TRBD1 | NA | TRBJ2-3 | TRBV7-9 | CASSLGQGNTDTQYF | TGTGCCAGCAGCCTGGGACAGGGGAATACAGATACGCAGTATTTT
NA | NA | TRBJ1-4 | TRBV9 | CASSVEATNEKLFF | TGTGCCAGCAGCGTAGAAGCAACTAATGAAAAACTGTTTTTT
TRBD1 | NA | TRBJ1-1 | TRBV7-9 | CASSYLLWGRGQGNTEAFF | TGTGCCAGCAGCTACCTACTTTGGGGGAGGGGACAGGGGAACACTGAAGCTTTCTTT
TRBD1 | NA | TRBJ2-3 | TRBV5-1 | CASRRTGQTSPTDTQYF | TGCGCCAGCAGGCGGACAGGCCAAACGTCCCCCACAGATACGCAGTATTTT
TRBD2 | NA | TRBJ2-1 | TRBV19 | CASSIFRGLAGGNNEQFF | TGTGCCAGTAGTATTTTCCGGGGACTAGCGGGGGGAAACAATGAGCAGTTCTTC
NA | few | TRBJ2-7 | TRBV5-1 | CASSLVSGQSYEQYF | TGCGCCAGCAGCTTGGTCTCTGGGCAGTCTTACGAGCAGTACTTC
NA | NA | TRBJ2-3 | TRBV7-9 | CAGAGATDTQYF | TGTGCCGGGGCGGGGGCCACAGATACGCAGTATTTT
TRBD1 | NA | TRBJ1-1 | TRBV6-5 | CASSYGMTGDPEAFF | TGTGCCAGCAGTTACGGAATGACAGGGGACCCTGAAGCTTTCTTT
TRBD1 | NA | TRBJ1-2 | TRBV6-1 | CASSEMDRGVNGYTF | TGTGCCAGCAGTGAAATGGACAGGGGCGTAAATGGCTACACCTTC
NA | NA | TRBJ1-1 | TRBV5-1 | CASSLVRGNTEAFF | TGCGCCAGCAGCTTGGTCAGGGGGAACACTGAAGCTTTCTTT
NA | few | TRBJ1-2 | TRBV5-1 | CASSLDGLANYGYTF | TGCGCCAGCAGCTTGGACGGGCTCGCTAACTATGGCTACACCTTC
NA | NA | TRBJ2-5 | TRBV6-1 | CASSDWTQYF | TGTGCTAGCAGTGACTGGACCCAGTACTTC
NA | NA | TRBJ1-3 | TRBV6-5 | CASSYSRPSSGNTIYF | TGTGCCAGCAGTTACTCGAGACCTAGCTCTGGAAACACCATATATTTT
TRBD1 | NA | TRBJ2-5 | TRBV7-9 | CASSKGQGAKWQETQYF | TGTGCCAGCAGCAAGGGACAGGGGGCTAAGTGGCAAGAGACCCAGTACTTC
TRBD2 | NA | TRBJ2-7 | TRBV9 | CASSSAGTSGGKNNYEQYF | TGTGCCAGCAGCTCCGCCGGGACTAGCGGGGGGAAAAATAACTACGAGCAGTACTTC
NA | NA | TRBJ1-1 | TRBV19 | CASRTRGELNTEAFF | TGTGCCAGTAGGACCAGGGGCGAATTGAACACTGAAGCTTTCTTT
TRBD1 | NA | TRBJ1-5 | TRBV19 | CASSATGGRQPQHF | TGTGCCAGTAGTGCGACAGGGGGGCGTCAGCCCCAGCATTTT
TRBD2 | once | TRBJ2-5 | TRBV29-1 | CSVEGLAGGQETQYF | TGCAGCGTTGAAGGACTAGCGGGGGGCCAAGAGACCCAGTACTTC
NA | NA | TRBJ1-2 | TRBV6-1 | CASSEGYNYGYTF | TGTGCCAGCAGTGAAGGGTATAACTATGGCTACACCTTC
NA | NA | TRBJ2-5 | TRBV5-8 | CASSPTHGNQETQYF | TGTGCCAGCAGCCCTACACATGGAAACCAAGAGACCCAGTACTTC
TRBD1 | NA | TRBJ1-2 | TRBV19 | CASELQGENYGYTF | TGTGCCAGCGAGTTGCAGGGGGAAAACTATGGCTACACCTTC
NA | NA | TRBJ2-7 | TRBV5-4 | CASSLGGITYEQYF | TGTGCCAGCAGCTTAGGAGGGATCACCTACGAGCAGTACTTC
TRBD1 | NA | TRBJ1-2 | TRBV2 | CASSESHRGTGGYTF | TGTGCCAGCAGTGAATCCCACAGGGGAACGGGAGGCTACACCTTC
NA | NA | TRBJ2-5 | TRBV2 | CASSSPTGRETQYF | TGTGCCAGCAGTTCCCCCACAGGGAGAGAGACCCAGTACTTC
TRBD2 | NA | TRBJ2-3 | TRBV4-2 | CASSQDYWTRTSTDTQYF | TGTGCCAGCAGCCAAGATTATTGGACTAGAACTAGCACAGATACGCAGTATTTT
NA | NA | TRBJ2-3 | TRBV6-6 | CASTPGATFHTDTQYF | TGTGCCAGCACCCCAGGAGCGACTTTTCACACAGATACGCAGTATTTT
NA | NA | TRBJ2-2 | TRBV30 | CAWSVLRSGELFF | TGTGCCTGGAGTGTACTTAGGTCCGGGGAGCTGTTTTTT
TRBD1 | NA | TRBJ1-5 | TRBV5-1 | CASSLGTGGGQPQHF | TGCGCCAGCAGCTTGGGGACAGGGGGCGGACAGCCCCAGCATTTT
NA | once | TRBJ1-3 | TRBV18 | CASSGYVSGNTIYF | TGTGCCAGCTCGGGCTATGTGTCTGGAAACACCATATATTTT
NA | NA | TRBJ1-1 | TRBV6-6 | CASSETGRVAEAFF | TGTGCCAGCAGTGAGACAGGTAGAGTGGCTGAAGCTTTCTTT
NA | NA | TRBJ2-2 | TRBV7-3 | CASTLGGNTGELFF | TGTGCCAGCACCCTCGGGGGGAACACCGGGGAGCTGTTTTTT
NA | NA | TRBJ1-1 | TRBV5-6 | CASSLAGPNTEAFF | TGTGCCAGCAGCTTGGCCGGACCGAACACTGAAGCTTTCTTT
NA | NA | TRBJ1-4 | TRBV6-6 | CASSYSTGARYEKLFF | TGTGCCAGCAGTTACTCGACTGGGGCGCGGTATGAAAAACTGTTTTTT